Listed below are T cell receptor beta chains from one sample, sequenced in a study of Ad26.COV2.S vaccination and SARS-CoV-2 variants. Some clones are missing from TCRdb's copy, which holds only in-frame ones; the method was immunoSEQ multiplex PCR. This sample has more than 300,000 clones, with roughly 84% found just once. Here the sequenced sample was peripheral blood, taken in a trial of Ad26.COV2.S vaccine versus placebo. The receptors stem from a person between 18 and 65 years old who received the Ad26.COV2.S COVID-19 vaccine or a placebo. The conserved cysteine and the conserved F or W are not part of the CDR3 here.

>12|TRBV3-1/TRBV3-2
ASSQRWGGETQY
>15|TRBV30
AWSVAASGGARETQY
>13|TRBV6-5
ASSSSAPSYNEQF
>13|TRBV6-1
ASSEHRTGNTEAF
>13|TRBV5-6
ASSLGLRGGETQY
>13|TRBV9
ASSAGAGPNYGYT
>12|TRBV7-3
ASSLVSGNTEAF
>13|TRBV6-2/TRBV6-3
ASSYAQGSTVTQY
>11|TRBV27
ASSWQSYTEAF
>13|TRBV18
ASSRSTGDYSPLH
>12|TRBV15
ATSEPTDPTTLD
>13|TRBV5-4
ASSNQKDRSYEQY
>16|TRBV19
ASSIALRQALFTGELF
>11|TRBV7-8
ASSLERVETQY
>10|TRBV29-1
SVRGTYNEQF
>11|TRBV5-4
ASSSGGGRGYT
>15|TRBV7-8
ASSLGGTSIRNSPLH
>17|TRBV4-2
ASSQLAGGPRSSYNEQF
>12|TRBV7-9
ASSGGQLNYGYT